Following are 13 T cell receptor beta chains from one sample sequenced in a study of regulatory T cells in long-lasting Graves disease. Through Arm-PCR of CDR3 regions and iRepertoire HTBI primers, TCR beta libraries were built. TCRdb called the multiplex PCR reads again in MiXCR, with one record for every CDR3 protein. The sample consists of roughly 410,000 distinct CDR3 sequences, around 16% of them appearing once. Regarding time point: newly diagnosed GD, antithyroid drugs for less than 3 months. Preparation of the TCR library used RNA extracted from PBMCs. The same sample was also studied in work on T cells in Graves' hyperthyroidism and ophthalmopathy.

The specimen was peripheral blood mononuclear cells (PBMCs), collected at new diagnosis, from a patient treated with antithyroid drugs. Every receptor here comes from a woman between 40 and 55 years old with Graves disease.

In the case of this clonotype: A far larger clone lies a single base away; this is likely a read error. This chain links TRBV5-4 with TRBJ2-7, with no clear D. The germline V gene has CDR1 SGHNT and CDR2 YYREEE (reference sequence). The CDR3 is 12 amino acids. V was shortened by 2 bases and J by 4 bases, with 7 bases between the two germline ends. CDR3 nucleotides: TGTGCCAGCAGCTTTGATCGGTACGAGCAGTACTTC. Translated: CASSFDRYEQYF.

This clonotype has at least ten counts. The chain employs TRBV7-9 and TRBJ2-7; 8 bases are shared with TRBD1. V was pared by 5 bases and J by 0 bases, with 6 bases of the junction left unmatched. The germline V gene encodes CDR1 SEHNR and CDR2 FQNEAQ (reference sequence). This CDR3 is built from 15 residues. CDR3: CASSIDRGPSYEQYF. DNA for the CDR3: TGTGCCAGCAGCATCGACAGGGGACCCTCCTACGAGCAGTACTTC. Together with reference TRBV7-9 and TRBJ2-7, the CDR3 gives the full variable domain: DTGVSQNPRHKITKRGQNVTFRCDPISEHNRLYWYRQTLGQGPEFLTYFQNEAQLEKSRLLSDRFSAERPKGSFSTLEIQRTEQGDSAMYLCASSIDRGPSYEQYFGPGTRLTVT.

This clonotype was observed at least ten times. The chain joins TRBV6-2 or TRBV6-3 to TRBJ2-1; 9 positions agree with TRBD1. In germline, CDR1 is MNHEY, CDR2 SVGEGT. CDR3 length: 17 residues. V dropped 2 bases and J dropped 4; count of bases not matched to a gene: 9. The DNA for the CDR3 is TGTGCCAGCAGTTACGAGACAGGGGGTGCCTGGTACAATGAGCAGTTCTTC. It codes for CASSYETGGAWYNEQFF.

The table lists this clonotype with many counts. The chain employs TRBV11-3 and TRBJ2-5; D is possibly TRBD1 or TRBD2 (5 bases each). The germline V gene encodes CDR1 SGHNT and CDR2 YENEEA. This CDR3 spans 14 amino acids. The V gene lost 5 bases and the J gene lost 1 base, with 11 bases spanning the gap. The DNA of the CDR3 is TGTGCCAGCAGCCCGGGACGGCCCCAAGAGACCCAGTACTTC. It is translated as CASSPGRPQETQYF.

This clonotype was counted at least ten times. The V and J genes are TRBV5-1 and TRBJ1-2, with 7 bases aligning to TRBD1. This CDR3 spans 17 amino acids. Germline lookup yields CDR1 SGHRS and CDR2 YFSETQ. The V gene end was trimmed by 4 bases and the J gene end by 2 bases; junction bases not matched to a gene: 14. CDR3: CASSGTGTAIRNYGYTF. In DNA form, the CDR3 reads TGCGCCAGCAGCGGTACCGGGACAGCCATCCGAAACTATGGCTACACCTTC. The whole variable domain, remainder taken from reference TRBV5-1 and TRBJ1-2, is KAGVTQTPRYLIKTRGQQVTLSCSPISGHRSVSWYQQTPGQGLQFLFEYFSETQRNKGNFPGRFSGRQFSNSRSEMNVSTLELGDSALYLCASSGTGTAIRNYGYTFGSGTRLTVV.

Many counts were recorded for this clonotype. The chain joins TRBV5-1 to TRBJ1-6, with no clear D. The CDR3 is 13 amino acids. V dropped 5 bases and J dropped 5 bases, with 8 bases sitting between them. The germline V gene has CDR1 SGHRS and CDR2 YFSETQ. The CDR3 sequence is CASRSGDNSPLHF. The CDR3 nucleotides read TGCGCCAGCAGATCAGGTGATAATTCACCCCTCCACTTT.

This clonotype was seen many times. This chain joins TRBV5-1 and TRBJ2-2; D might be TRBD2 (7 bases). The CDR3 is 15 residues long. Trimming took off 3 bases at V and 3 bases at J, with 12 bases between the two ends. CDR1 is SGHRS, CDR2 YFSETQ, per germline. The CDR3 sequence: CASSSGGADTGELFF. For the CDR3, the DNA is TGCGCCAGCAGCTCGGGGGGCGCCGACACCGGGGAGCTGTTTTTT.

The chain carries TRBV6-1 and TRBJ2-3, with TRBD1 matching 7 bases. V lost 2 bases, J lost 2 bases, and 4 bases stayed unmatched. CDR3 length equals 15 residues. The germline CDR1 and CDR2 sequences are MNHNS and SASEGT. The CDR3 reads CASSEWGQPTDTQYF. The CDR3 DNA follows: TGTGCCAGCAGTGAATGGGGACAGCCCACAGATACGCAGTATTTT.

This clonotype has just a few counts. The rearrangement links TRBV6-5 to TRBJ2-1; 13 bases line up with TRBD2. The CDR3 is made up of 20 amino acids. V dropped 2 bases and J dropped 0; count of bases not matched to a gene: 10. The germline V gene encodes CDR1 MNHEY and CDR2 SVGAGI. The CDR3 sequence is CASSYPRVGLAGSSYNEQFF. CDR3 bases: TGTGCCAGCAGTTACCCACGAGTGGGACTAGCGGGATCCTCCTACAATGAGCAGTTCTTC.

Many counts were recorded for this clonotype. This chain's CDR3 is CASSLGGDEYTQYF. The CDR3 DNA follows: TGTGCCAGCAGTTTAGGAGGGGATGAGTATACGCAGTATTTT. J is TRBJ2-3 and V is TRBV28; a weak D match, TRBD2 (6 bases). Germline V gives CDR1 MDHEN, CDR2 SYDVKM. This CDR3 contains 14 residues. The ends were cut back, 2 bases at V and 7 bases at J, with 13 bases in the middle.

This clonotype has more than one count but fewer than ten. The V call is TRBV20-1, the J call TRBJ2-7; 10 positions agree with TRBD1. Trimming at V came to 5 bases and at J to 3 bases, leaving 10 bases not matched to a gene. The CDR3 loop spans 15 amino acids. Germline V CDR1 and CDR2: DFQATT, SNEGSKA (reference sequence). In DNA, the CDR3 is TGCAGTGCTGGAAAGGGACAGGGGATCTACTACGAGCAGTACTTC. Amino acids: CSAGKGQGIYYEQYF.

This clonotype appeared a few times. The chain joins TRBV4-1 to TRBJ2-1; a weak D match, TRBD1 (7 bases). The CDR3 sequence is 14 residues long. V gave up 2 bases and J gave up 10 bases, with 15 bases separating them. Looked up from germline, CDR1 is MGHRA and CDR2 is YSYEKL. CDR3 nucleotide sequence: TGCGCCAGCAGCCAAACAGGGGTCAGCGGGGAGCAGTTCTTC. This codes for CASSQTGVSGEQFF.

This clonotype was seen many times. The gene calls are TRBV24-1 and TRBJ2-5; maybe TRBD1 (5 bases). Germline CDR1 is KGHDR and CDR2 is SFDVKD. V lost 4 bases to trimming and J lost 1 base, with 15 bases between them. The CDR3 is 16 amino acids. CDR3 in amino acids: CATSDPTVPGQETQYF. For the CDR3, the DNA is TGTGCCACCAGTGACCCGACAGTCCCCGGCCAAGAGACCCAGTACTTC.